What follows are 28 T cell receptor beta chains derived from one specimen sequenced in a study of Ad26.COV2.S vaccination and SARS-CoV-2 variants. Assay used: immunoSEQ multiplex PCR; TCRdb lists only in-frame clones, some missing. The table includes 300,000 to 350,000 clones, more than 70% detected once. Treatment meaning: around 19 received Ad26.COV2.S at low or high dose, single or two shots; roughly five received placebo; per-sample allocation not given. Collection of samples fell on day 63 after the first vaccine or placebo injection. Sequencing used peripheral blood, obtained in a trial of Ad26.COV2.S vaccine versus placebo. The origin of the receptors is a person aged 18-60 years who received the Ad26.COV2.S COVID-19 vaccine or a placebo.

The chain combines TRBV3-1 (or the pseudogene TRBV3-2) with TRBJ2-7; unclear D gene. Germline CDR1 LGHDT, CDR2 YNNKEL (reference sequence). CDR3 length equals 14 residues. With 4 bases removed from V and 1 base from J, the gap between germline ends came to 11 bases. CDR3 in amino acids: CASSLGLTSYEQYF. The DNA for the CDR3 is TGTGCCAGCAGCCTCGGCCTCACATCCTACGAGCAGTACTTC.

This clone was picked up a small number of times. The chain is built from TRBV7-2 and TRBJ1-5; unclear D gene. Deletions cut 3 bases from V and 4 bases from J, with 7 bases between. Germline V gene sequence: CDR1 SGHTA, CDR2 FQGNSA. CDR3 length: 13 residues. The CDR3 is CASSFERNQPQHF. CDR3 coding DNA: TGTGCCAGCAGCTTTGAAAGGAATCAGCCCCAGCATTTT. Together with reference TRBV7-2 and TRBJ1-5, the CDR3 gives the full variable domain: GAGVSQSPSNKVTEKGKDVELRCDPISGHTALYWYRQSLGQGLEFLIYFQGNSAPDKSGLPSDRFSAERTGGSVSTLTIQRTQQEDSAVYLCASSFERNQPQHFGDGTRLSIL.

The chain has TRBV18 and TRBJ1-1; D remains ambiguous. Deletions cut 4 bases from V and 0 bases from J, with 12 bases between. CDR3 length equals 15 residues. CDR1 KGHSH and CDR2 LQKENI come from the germline V gene. This CDR3 is CASSRETLVNTEAFF. CDR3 nucleotides: TGTGCCAGCTCACGAGAGACGCTAGTGAACACTGAAGCTTTCTTT. The variable domain in full, with the rest retrieved from reference TRBV18 and TRBJ1-1, is NAGVMQNPRHLVRRRGQEARLRCSPMKGHSHVYWYRQLPEEGLKFMVYLQKENIIDESGMPKERFSAEFPKEGPSILRIQQVVRGDSAAYFCASSRETLVNTEAFFGQGTRLTVV.

The V and J genes are TRBV14 and TRBJ2-7; D may be TRBD1 or TRBD2 (7 bases each). V was trimmed by 5 bases and J by 2 bases, leaving 13 bases between them. Germline V gene data show CDR1 as SGHDN and CDR2 as FVKESK. There are 14 residues in the CDR3. In DNA form, the CDR3 reads TGTGCCAGCAGCAAGCGGGACAGCGCCTACGAGCAGTACTTC. This gives the protein CASSKRDSAYEQYF. Full variable domain (rest looked up from reference TRBV14 and TRBJ2-7): EAGVTQFPSHSVIEKGQTVTLRCDPISGHDNLYWYRRVMGKEIKFLLHFVKESKQDESGMPNNRFLAERTGGTYSTLKVQPAELEDSGVYFCASSKRDSAYEQYFGPGTRLTVT.

The chain employs TRBV5-1 and TRBJ1-1; D gene uncertain. V lost 5 bases and J lost 2, with 7 bases in between. CDR3 length: 12 amino acids. Per the germline V gene, CDR1 is SGHRS and CDR2 is YFSETQ. The CDR3 bases are TGCGCCAGCAGACAGTCCAACACTGAAGCTTTCTTT. Its protein product is CASRQSNTEAFF.

The chain recombines TRBV5-1 with TRBJ1-2; D gene ambiguous. Trimming shortened V by 3 bases and J by 8 bases, and 14 bases separated the two germline ends. Germline loops: CDR1 SGHRS, CDR2 YFSETQ. There are 13 residues in the CDR3. The CDR3 nucleotides are TGCGCCAGCAGCTCCGGGCCGATGGGGGGCTACACCTTC. Its translation: CASSSGPMGGYTF.

The chain uses TRBV6-4 and TRBJ2-3; TRBD1 agrees at 7 bases. Per the germline V gene, CDR1 is MRHNA and CDR2 is SNTAGT. The junction had 2 bases not matched to a gene; V was cut back by 1 base and J by 4 bases. This CDR3 is built from 14 residues. CDR3 amino acids: CASSDFQGADTQYF. Here the CDR3 DNA reads TGTGCCAGCAGTGACTTTCAGGGGGCAGATACGCAGTATTTT.

The chain employs TRBV18 and TRBJ2-3; 11 nucleotides line up with TRBD1. This CDR3 is 18 amino acids long. Germline trimming cut 2 bases from V and 2 bases from J; bases unmatched to any gene: 9. Per the germline V gene, CDR1 is KGHSH and CDR2 is LQKENI. CDR3: CASSPGTGGIVDTDTQYF. CDR3 sequence (DNA): TGTGCCAGCTCACCAGGGACAGGGGGAATTGTGGACACAGATACGCAGTATTTT.

This clone has more than one count but fewer than ten. V is TRBV2 and J is TRBJ1-2; D ambiguous. Germline assignment: CDR1 SNHLY and CDR2 FYNNEI. This CDR3 has 12 residues. V was shortened by 0 bases and J by 5 bases, with 4 bases between the two germline ends. The DNA of the CDR3 is TGTGCCAGCAGTGAAGCAGTGTATGGCTACACCTTC. Residues: CASSEAVYGYTF. Full variable domain (missing parts from reference TRBV2 and TRBJ1-2): EPEVTQTPSHQVTQMGQEVILRCVPISNHLYFYWYRQILGQKVEFLVSFYNNEISEKSEIFDDQFSVERPDGSNFTLKIRSTKLEDSAMYFCASSEAVYGYTFGSGTRLTVV.

The chain carries TRBV5-1 and TRBJ1-2; 7 bases match TRBD1. After removal of 4 bases from V and 4 bases from J, the junction contained 7 bases not matched to a gene. The CDR3 runs to 14 residues. Germline V gene lookup returns CDR1 SGHRS and CDR2 YFSETQ. The CDR3 is CASSPGQISYGYTF. Here the CDR3 DNA reads TGCGCCAGCAGCCCGGGACAGATAAGCTATGGCTACACCTTC.

The rearrangement joins TRBV6-5 to TRBJ1-3, with D tentatively TRBD1 (5 bases). Germline CDR1 and CDR2: MNHEY and SVGAGI. V lost 9 bases to trimming and J lost 6 bases, with 12 bases between them. The CDR3 has 12 residues. The CDR3 DNA is TGTGCCAGTTCGAGGGACCCAAACACCATATATTTT. Residues: CASSRDPNTIYF.

The chain's CDR3 is CASSFELLRGYTF. In DNA, the CDR3 is TGTGCCAGCAGCTTCGAGCTACTACGAGGCTACACCTTC. This chain joins TRBV7-9 and TRBJ1-2; D unresolved. The V gene's germline CDR1 is SEHNR and CDR2 FQNEAQ (reference sequence). CDR3 length: 13 amino acids. V was trimmed by 3 bases and J by 8 bases, leaving 13 bases between them. The full variable domain, rest sourced from reference TRBV7-9 and TRBJ1-2, is DTGVSQNPRHKITKRGQNVTFRCDPISEHNRLYWYRQTLGQGPEFLTYFQNEAQLEKSRLLSDRFSAERPKGSFSTLEIQRTEQGDSAMYLCASSFELLRGYTFGSGTRLTVV.

The chain uses TRBV7-2 and TRBJ1-4; no definite D call. The CDR3 extends over 18 amino acids. V shed 1 base and J shed 0 bases, with 15 bases lying between them. Germline CDR1 SGHTA, CDR2 FQGNSA. Written as DNA, the CDR3 is TGTGCCAGCAGCTTAGGATTAGGCTTGTATGCAACTAATGAAAAACTGTTTTTT. Protein product: CASSLGLGLYATNEKLFF.

This chain joins TRBV7-8 and TRBJ2-6; no clear D. Germline CDR1 and CDR2: SGHVS and FQNEAQ. V gave up 0 bases and J gave up 3 bases, with 9 bases separating them. CDR3 length: 16 amino acids. The CDR3 here is CASSLASSSGANVLTF. The CDR3 nucleotides are TGTGCCAGCAGCTTAGCTTCCTCGAGTGGGGCCAACGTCCTGACTTTC.

The rearrangement uses TRBV10-1 and TRBJ2-1; D may be TRBD1 or TRBD2 (5 bases each). Per the germline V gene, CDR1 is WNHNN and CDR2 is SYGVQD (reference sequence). This CDR3 comprises 16 residues. V was clipped by 2 bases and J by 0 bases, with 11 bases between them. DNA for the CDR3: TGCGCCAGCAGTGAGGTCGGGGCGAGCTCCTACAATGAGCAGTTCTTC. This gives the protein CASSEVGASSYNEQFF.

A single count supports this clone. The chain uses TRBV30 and TRBJ1-2; D unclear. V lost 2 bases, J lost 4 bases, and 5 bases lay in between. Germline CDR1 and CDR2: GTSNPN and SVGIG (reference sequence). The CDR3 totals 11 residues. CDR3 bases: TGTGCCTGGAGTAAGAGCTATGGCTACACCTTC. Its translation is CAWSKSYGYTF.

J is TRBJ2-5 and V is TRBV11-2; D is perhaps TRBD1 or TRBD2 (6 bases each). The CDR3 length is 13 residues. V gave up 2 bases and J gave up 5 bases, with 9 bases separating them. Germline V gene data show CDR1 as SGHAT and CDR2 as FQNNGV. CDR3 sequence: CASSLRGRETQYF. In nucleotides, the CDR3 is TGTGCCAGCAGCTTACGGGGGCGGGAGACCCAGTACTTC.

The chain uses TRBV6-6 and TRBJ2-7; unclear D gene. CDR3 length: 13 residues. Germline V CDR1 and CDR2: MNHNY, SVGAGI (reference sequence). Trimming left V 2 bases short and J 5 bases short, with 10 bases between. The CDR3 nucleotides are TGTGCCAGCAGTTACCCCGGTGGACACGAGCAGTACTTC. This translates into CASSYPGGHEQYF.

V usage is TRBV6-2 or TRBV6-3 and J usage is TRBJ2-7, with D possibly matching TRBD1 (6 bases). V lost 6 bases and J lost 4, with 28 bases in between. The V gene's germline CDR1 is MNHEY and CDR2 SVGEGT. The CDR3 covers 18 residues. CDR3 sequence: CASSLTGLVSRVLYEQYF. The CDR3 coding sequence is TGTGCCAGCAGCTTAACAGGGCTCGTCTCAAGGGTGCTATACGAGCAGTACTTC.

The chain employs TRBV21-1 and TRBJ2-5. TRBV21-1 is termed a pseudogene. CDR3 length equals 14 residues. The CDR3 nucleotides are TGTGCCAGCAGCAAAGGGGGTAAGGGTTTCACCCAGTACTTC. Its protein is CASSKGGKGFTQYF.

V usage is TRBV19 and J usage is TRBJ1-6; 8 positions match TRBD1. Germline V gene sequence: CDR1 LNHDA, CDR2 SQIVND (reference sequence). CDR3 size: 16 residues. The V gene end was trimmed by 3 bases and the J gene end by 1 base; junction bases not matched to a gene: 2. The CDR3 sequence: CASSIWTGSYNSPLHF. In DNA, the CDR3 is TGTGCCAGTAGTATTTGGACAGGGTCCTATAATTCACCCCTCCACTTT.

This chain uses TRBV11-2 with TRBJ1-3; TRBD1 agrees at 10 bases. The CDR3 is made up of 15 amino acids. The germline gives CDR1 SGHAT, CDR2 FQNNGV. With V trimmed by 5 bases and J by 2 bases, 3 bases remained unmatched. In DNA, the CDR3 is TGTGCCAGCAGCATAGGGACAGGGGCTGGAAACACCATATATTTT. Translation gives CASSIGTGAGNTIYF.

The chain combines TRBV6-2 or TRBV6-3 with TRBJ1-4, with D perhaps matching TRBD1 (5 bases). The V gene lost 5 bases and the J gene lost 0 bases, with 16 bases spanning the gap. The germline V gene has CDR1 MNHEY and CDR2 SVGEGT. The CDR3 is 17 residues long. CDR3 DNA: TGTGCCAGCAGTCCCCCGGGACCGACGACAACTAATGAAAAACTGTTTTTT. As protein: CASSPPGPTTTNEKLFF.

V gene TRBV5-6 combines with J gene TRBJ1-2; D unresolved. Between the trimmed V and J ends, which lost 0 bases and 1 base, there was a span of 10 bases. Germline lookup yields CDR1 SGHDT and CDR2 YYEEEE. This CDR3 region has 15 residues. CDR3 nucleotides: TGTGCCAGCAGCTTGGGGGCCGAGAATAACTATGGCTACACCTTC. This sequence encodes CASSLGAENNYGYTF.

The count of this clone is one. The rearrangement joins TRBV18 to TRBJ1-1, with 7 bases that match TRBD1. The junction had 5 bases not matched to a gene; V was cut back by 4 bases and J by 0 bases. This CDR3 spans 15 amino acids. Germline loops: CDR1 KGHSH, CDR2 LQKENI. CDR3 bases: TGTGCCAGCTCACTCGGACAGGTTTTGAACACTGAAGCTTTCTTT. The encoded protein is CASSLGQVLNTEAFF.

The rearrangement links TRBV5-1 to TRBJ1-2; D perhaps matches TRBD1 (5 bases). The CDR3 consists of 14 residues. V was cut by 4 bases and J by 4 bases, with 14 bases left in between. Per the germline V gene, CDR1 is SGHRS and CDR2 is YFSETQ. The CDR3 protein is CASSGLEGSYGYTF. The CDR3 nucleotides read TGCGCCAGCAGCGGGCTTGAGGGGAGCTATGGCTACACCTTC.

CDR3 in DNA: TGCGCCAGCAGCCAAGATACAGCTACTATCGGGGGCTACACCTTC. Protein: CASSQDTATIGGYTF. The genes are TRBV4-3 and TRBJ1-2; D unclear. The V gene lost 0 bases and the J gene lost 8 bases, with 16 bases spanning the gap. Germline V gene sequence: CDR1 LGHNA, CDR2 YSLEER. CDR3 length: 15 residues.

The rearrangement uses TRBV15 and TRBJ2-3; D possibly corresponds to TRBD1 (5 bases). Deletions cut 0 bases from V and 2 bases from J, with 12 bases between. CDR3 length: 16 amino acids. Germline-derived CDR1 and CDR2 are LNHNV and YYDKDF (reference sequence). The CDR3 DNA reads TGTGCCACCAGCAGAGATAGGGGTCCTACCACAGATACGCAGTATTTT. This sequence encodes CATSRDRGPTTDTQYF.